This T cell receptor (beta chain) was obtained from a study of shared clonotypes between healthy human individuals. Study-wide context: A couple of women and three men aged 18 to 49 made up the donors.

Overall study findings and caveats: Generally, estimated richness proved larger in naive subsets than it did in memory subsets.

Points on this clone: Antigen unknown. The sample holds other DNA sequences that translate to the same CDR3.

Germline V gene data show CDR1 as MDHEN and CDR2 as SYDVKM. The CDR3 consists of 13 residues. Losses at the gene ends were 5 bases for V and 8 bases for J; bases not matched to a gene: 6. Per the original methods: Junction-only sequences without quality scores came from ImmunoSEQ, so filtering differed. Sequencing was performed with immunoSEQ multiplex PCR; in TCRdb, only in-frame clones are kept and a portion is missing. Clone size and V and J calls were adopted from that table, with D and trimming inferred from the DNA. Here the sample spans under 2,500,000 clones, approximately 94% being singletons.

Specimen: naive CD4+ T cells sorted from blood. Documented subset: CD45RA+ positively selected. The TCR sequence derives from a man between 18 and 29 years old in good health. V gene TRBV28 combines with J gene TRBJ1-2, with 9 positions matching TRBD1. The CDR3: CASSLQGARGYTF. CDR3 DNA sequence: TGTGCCAGCAGTCTACAGGGGGCGCGGGGCTACACCTTC.